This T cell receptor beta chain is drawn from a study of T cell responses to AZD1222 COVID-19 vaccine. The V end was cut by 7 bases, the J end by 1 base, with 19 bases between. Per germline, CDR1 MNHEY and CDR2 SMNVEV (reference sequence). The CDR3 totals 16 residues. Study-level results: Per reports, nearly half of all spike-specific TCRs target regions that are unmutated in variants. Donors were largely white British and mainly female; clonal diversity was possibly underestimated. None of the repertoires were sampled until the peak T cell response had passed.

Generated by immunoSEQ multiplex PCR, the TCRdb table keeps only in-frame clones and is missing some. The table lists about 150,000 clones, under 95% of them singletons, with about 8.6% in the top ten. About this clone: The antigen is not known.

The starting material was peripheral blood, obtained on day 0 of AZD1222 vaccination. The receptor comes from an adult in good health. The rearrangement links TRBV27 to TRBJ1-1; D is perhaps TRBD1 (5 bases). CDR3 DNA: TGTGCCAGCATAGGAGGGGCCCCGCGACCGAACACTGAAGCTTTCTTT. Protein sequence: CASIGGAPRPNTEAFF.